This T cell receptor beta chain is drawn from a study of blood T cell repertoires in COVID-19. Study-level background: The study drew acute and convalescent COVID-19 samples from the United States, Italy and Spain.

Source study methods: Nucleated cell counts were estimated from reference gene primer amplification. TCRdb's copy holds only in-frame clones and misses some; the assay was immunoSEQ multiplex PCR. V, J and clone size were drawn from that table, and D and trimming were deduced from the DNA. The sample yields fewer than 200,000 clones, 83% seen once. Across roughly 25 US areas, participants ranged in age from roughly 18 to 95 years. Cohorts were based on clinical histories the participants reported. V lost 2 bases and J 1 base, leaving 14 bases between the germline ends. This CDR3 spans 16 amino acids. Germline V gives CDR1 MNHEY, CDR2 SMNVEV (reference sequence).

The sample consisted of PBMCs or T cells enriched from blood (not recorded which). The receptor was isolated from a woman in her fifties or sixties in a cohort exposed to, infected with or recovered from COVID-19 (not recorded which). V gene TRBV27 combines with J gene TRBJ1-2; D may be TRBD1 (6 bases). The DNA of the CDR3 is TGTGCCAGCAGTTTAAGGGCTGGACAGAATAACTATGGCTACACCTTC. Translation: CASSLRAGQNNYGYTF.